Listed here are 10 T cell receptor beta chains from one sample, sequenced in a study of T cells in localized non-small cell lung cancer. Some clones are missing from TCRdb's copy, which holds only in-frame ones; the method was immunoSEQ multiplex PCR. The data contain approximately 64,000 clones, 85% to 90% of them singletons. Sequencing used peripheral blood, obtained before any cancer treatment. The source of these receptors is a woman between 40 and 69 years old with stage I lung adenocarcinoma.

The V and J genes are TRBV6-1 and TRBJ1-2, with D unresolved. The V and J ends lost 1 base and 4 bases respectively, with 7 bases between them. Germline values: CDR1 MNHNS, CDR2 SASEGT. The CDR3 contains 13 residues. For the CDR3, the DNA is TGTGCCAGCAGTGAAGGCAGAAGCTATGGCTACACCTTC. Translation gives CASSEGRSYGYTF.

This chain connects TRBV5-1 to TRBJ1-1, with unresolved D. This CDR3 is 13 amino acids long. Germline V gene sequence: CDR1 SGHRS, CDR2 YFSETQ. Trimming stripped 4 bases from V and 9 bases from J, with 16 bases between. For the CDR3, the DNA is TGCGCCAGCAGCAGGAAAGGTGAGAATCAAGCTTTCTTT. Its protein product is CASSRKGENQAFF.

The J gene is TRBJ1-5, the V gene TRBV5-6, with 8 bases aligning to TRBD1. From germline, CDR1 is SGHDT and CDR2 YYEEEE. The CDR3 covers 14 residues. Trimming cost V 4 bases and J 7 bases; bases outside gene matches: 7. CDR3 DNA: TGTGCCAGCAGCCGCGGACAGGGTTACCAGCCCCAGCATTTT. Protein product: CASSRGQGYQPQHF.

The chain recombines TRBV28 with TRBJ1-2; TRBD1 agrees at 9 bases. Germline CDR1 MDHEN, CDR2 SYDVKM. V lost 5 bases and J lost 8; bases outside the gene matches: 12. The CDR3 contains 15 residues. The CDR3 bases are TGTGCCAGCAGTACCCGGACAGGGGTTGTGTACGGCTACACCTTC. Protein: CASSTRTGVVYGYTF.

The sample holds a few counts of this clone. V and J are TRBV7-2 and TRBJ2-1; 7 positions agree with TRBD1. Trimming at V came to 4 bases and at J to 10 bases, leaving 16 bases not matched to a gene. Germline-derived CDR1 and CDR2 are SGHTA and FQGNSA. This CDR3 has 16 amino acids. The CDR3 DNA reads as TGTGCCAGCAGCTCCCTGACAGGGTTTTCTTTCGGGGAGCAGTTCTTC. This sequence encodes CASSSLTGFSFGEQFF. Full variable domain (rest looked up from reference TRBV7-2 and TRBJ2-1): GAGVSQSPSNKVTEKGKDVELRCDPISGHTALYWYRQSLGQGLEFLIYFQGNSAPDKSGLPSDRFSAERTGGSVSTLTIQRTQQEDSAVYLCASSSLTGFSFGEQFFGPGTRLTVL.

The rearrangement uses TRBV20-1 and TRBJ2-1; D remains unclear. CDR1 and CDR2 (germline): DFQATT, SNEGSKA (reference sequence). This CDR3 is built from 10 residues. V was pared by 4 bases and J by 4 bases, with 2 bases between. CDR3 DNA sequence: TGCAGTGCTAAGTACAATGAGCAGTTCTTC. It translates to CSAKYNEQFF.

The rearrangement uses TRBV9 and TRBJ2-1; a weak D match, TRBD2 (6 bases). Germline-derived CDR1 and CDR2 are SGDLS and YYNGEE. Between the trimmed V and J ends, which lost 0 bases and 6 bases, there was a span of 13 bases. This CDR3 is built from 15 residues. This chain's CDR3 is CASSVESLLANEQFF. The CDR3 DNA follows: TGTGCCAGCAGCGTAGAGTCCCTACTAGCCAATGAGCAGTTCTTC. The entire variable domain, with the rest obtained from reference TRBV9 and TRBJ2-1, is as follows: DSGVTQTPKHLITATGQRVTLRCSPRSGDLSVYWYQQSLDQGLQFLIQYYNGEERAKGNILERFSAQQFPDLHSELNLSSLELGDSALYFCASSVESLLANEQFFGPGTRLTVL.

The chain couples TRBV5-6 to TRBJ2-3; D remains ambiguous. Germline CDR1 is SGHDT and CDR2 is YYEEEE. The CDR3 spans 15 residues. Trimming left V 4 bases short and J 0 bases short, with 12 bases between. The DNA of the CDR3 is TGTGCCAGCAGCCTGGTTGGGGTTAGCACAGATACGCAGTATTTT. It encodes CASSLVGVSTDTQYF.

This CDR3 is CASSQDVPIDMPYGYTF. The CDR3 DNA sequence: TGTGCCAGCAGCCAAGATGTCCCCATTGACATGCCCTATGGCTACACCTTC. The chain is built from TRBV4-2 and TRBJ1-2, with no clear D. The CDR3 has 17 residues. V was pared by 0 bases and J by 4 bases, with 18 bases between. Looked up from germline, CDR1 is LGHNA and CDR2 is YNFKEQ.

J is TRBJ1-5 and V is TRBV7-8; D unresolved. CDR1 and CDR2 (germline): SGHVS, FQNEAQ. The CDR3 totals 16 residues. Trimming cost V 5 bases and J 3 bases, with 17 bases left between them. This CDR3 is CASSPFGRRDNQPQHF. The CDR3 bases are TGTGCCAGCAGCCCATTTGGAAGGCGAGACAATCAGCCCCAGCATTTT.